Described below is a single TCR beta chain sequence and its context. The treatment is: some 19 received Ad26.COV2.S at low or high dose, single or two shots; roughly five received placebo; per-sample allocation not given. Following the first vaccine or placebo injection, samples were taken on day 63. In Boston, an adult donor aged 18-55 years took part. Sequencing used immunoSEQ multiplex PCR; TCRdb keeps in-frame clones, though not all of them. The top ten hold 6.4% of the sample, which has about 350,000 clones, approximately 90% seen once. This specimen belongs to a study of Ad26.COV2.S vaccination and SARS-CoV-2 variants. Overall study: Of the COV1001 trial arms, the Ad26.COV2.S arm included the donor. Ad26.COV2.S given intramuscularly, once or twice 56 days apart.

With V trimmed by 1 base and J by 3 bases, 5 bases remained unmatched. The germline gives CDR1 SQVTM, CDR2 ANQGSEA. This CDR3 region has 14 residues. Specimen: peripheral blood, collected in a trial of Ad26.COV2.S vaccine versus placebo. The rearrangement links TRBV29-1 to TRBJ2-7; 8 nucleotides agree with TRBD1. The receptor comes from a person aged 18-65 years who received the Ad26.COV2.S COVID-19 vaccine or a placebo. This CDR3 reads CSVEGTGKSYEQYF. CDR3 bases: TGCAGCGTTGAAGGGACAGGGAAGAGCTACGAGCAGTACTTC.